A few counts support the clone carrying this TCR beta chain. No antigen is known for it. This sample stems from a study of breast tumors, draining lymph nodes, adjacent tissues. General study points: Tumor TCR diversity was below lymph nodes but above nontumor tissue. Findings are consistent with lymph node origin and intratumoral expansion of most tumor T cells. Data only fit, rather than demonstrated, lymph node origin of most tumor T cells. Luminal-like breast cancer showed significantly greater tumor-nontumor repertoire similarity than basal-like breast cancer did.

The CDR3 runs 12 residues. The germline gives CDR1 GTSNPN, CDR2 SVGIG (reference sequence). Trimming cost V 3 bases and J 5 bases, with 8 bases left between them. Samples came from axillary lymph nodes draining the breast cancer. TCRdb reprocessed the multiplex PCR reads via MiXCR and lists one record per CDR3 protein. The data hold roughly 260,000 distinct CDR3 sequences, with about 33% observed a single time. Sequencing was done on a sample of axillary lymph node tissue. The V and J genes are TRBV30 and TRBJ2-1; D is uncertain. This receptor was taken from a female donor with breast cancer. Some clones in this sample may be carry-over from other donors' samples. Here the CDR3 DNA reads TGTGCCTGGAGACTGGATCACAATGAGCAGTTCTTC. Its protein is CAWRLDHNEQFF. Combining the CDR3 with reference TRBV30 and TRBJ2-1 gives the whole variable domain SQTIHQWPATLVQPVGSPLSLECTVEGTSNPNLYWYRQAAGRGLQLLFYSVGIGQISSEVPQNLSASRPQDRQFILSSKKLLLSDSGFYLCAWRLDHNEQFFGPGTRLTVL.